This T cell receptor beta chain originates from a study of cytomegalovirus exposure and HLA in healthy donors. Points from the study as a whole: A later analysis found most CMV-associated TCR beta chains apparently HLA-restricted. Across donors, most TCRs were seen rarely, yet some public ones were widespread. With later analysis, a missense DCLRE1C variant became linked to TCR beta V- and J-gene trimming.

The CDR3 covers 16 residues. CDR1 and CDR2 (germline): LNHDA, SQIVND (reference sequence). The V segment lost 3 bases and the J segment 2 bases; nucleotides outside the gene matches: 6. Concerning this clone itself: Its antigen remains unknown.

It was with 60 Vbeta and 13 Jbeta primers that the PCR ran. Using immunoSEQ multiplex PCR, the repertoire was profiled, and TCRdb retains in-frame clones only, with some absent. The sample lists around 140,000 clones, around 72% occurring once. This chain joins TRBV19 and TRBJ2-3; 9 positions match TRBD2. This receptor was identified in a man aged 50 to 59 in good health and CMV-seropositive. The specimen sequenced was PBMCs. The CDR3 reads CASSISSGGYTDTQYF. The CDR3 DNA is TGTGCCAGTAGTATCTCGAGCGGGGGGTACACAGATACGCAGTATTTT.